This T cell receptor beta chain was identified during a study of immune characterization of retroperitoneal liposarcoma (dated by TCRdb to 2018 to 2020). As regards this clonotype: Its antigen is currently not known. Base-call qualities are not available, and no considerably larger clone is one nucleotide away.

Libraries were prepared through PCR. These reads were obtained on a NextSeq 500. TCRdb's own reprocessing of the public reads used fastp at Q25 and MiXCR and kept productive beta chains. Identical CDR3 proteins give one entry, which carries the most common genes and DNA. The sample table lists around 11,000 distinct CDR3 sequences, 37% of them with a count of one. The top ten clones comprise roughly a tenth of the sample. Sequences MNHNS (CDR1) and SASEGT (CDR2) are obtained from the germline V gene. Trimming costs V 0 bases and J 3 bases, and their ends lie 6 bases apart. The CDR3, cysteine through phenylalanine, is 15 amino acids long. Here the CDR3 DNA is all that survives: 45 bases in frame from base 1.

Rearrangement joined TRBV6-1 to TRBJ2-6, with the D gene not clear enough to name. The sequence derives from a female donor with retroperitoneal liposarcoma. Specimen: tumor tissue. Read as DNA, the sequence is TGTGCCAGCAGTGAAGCTAGAGGTGGGGCCAACGTCCTGACTTTC. Its protein product is CASSEARGGANVLTF.